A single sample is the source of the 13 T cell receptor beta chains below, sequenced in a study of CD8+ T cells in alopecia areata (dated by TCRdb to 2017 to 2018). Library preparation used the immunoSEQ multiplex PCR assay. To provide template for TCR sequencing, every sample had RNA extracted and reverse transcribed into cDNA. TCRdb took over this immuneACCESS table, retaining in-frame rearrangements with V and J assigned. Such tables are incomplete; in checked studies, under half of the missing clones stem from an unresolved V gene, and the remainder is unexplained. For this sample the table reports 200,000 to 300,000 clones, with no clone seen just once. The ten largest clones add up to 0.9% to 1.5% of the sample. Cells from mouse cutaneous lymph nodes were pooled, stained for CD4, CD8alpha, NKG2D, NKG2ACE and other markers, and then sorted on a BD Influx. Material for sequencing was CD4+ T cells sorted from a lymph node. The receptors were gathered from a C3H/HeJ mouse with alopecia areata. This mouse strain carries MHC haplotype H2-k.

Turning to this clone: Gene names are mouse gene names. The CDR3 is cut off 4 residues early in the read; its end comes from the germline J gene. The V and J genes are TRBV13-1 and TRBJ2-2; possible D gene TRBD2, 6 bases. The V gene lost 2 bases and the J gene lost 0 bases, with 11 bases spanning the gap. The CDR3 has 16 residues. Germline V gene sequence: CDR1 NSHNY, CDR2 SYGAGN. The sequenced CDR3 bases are TGTGCCAGCAGTGAGATGGGGGAAGCAAACACCGGG. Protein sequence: CASSEMGEANTG. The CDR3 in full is CASSEMGEANTGQLYF.

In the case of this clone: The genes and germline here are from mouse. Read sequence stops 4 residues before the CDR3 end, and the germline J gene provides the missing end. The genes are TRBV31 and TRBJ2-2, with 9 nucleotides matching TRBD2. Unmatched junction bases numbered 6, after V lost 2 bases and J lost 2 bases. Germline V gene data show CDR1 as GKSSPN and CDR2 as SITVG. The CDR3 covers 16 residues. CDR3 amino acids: CAWSSVLGGNTGQLYF. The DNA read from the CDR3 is TGTGCCTGGAGTTCCGTACTGGGGGGCAACACCGGG.

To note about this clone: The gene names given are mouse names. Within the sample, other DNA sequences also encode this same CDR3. CDR3 loop: CASSDARVGAEQFF. The covered CDR3 bases are TGTGCCAGCAGTGATGCAAGGGTTGGTGCT. This rearrangement joins TRBV13-1 to TRBJ2-1; the D is unclear. The CDR3 is cut off 4 residues early in the read; its end comes from the germline J gene. CDR1 and CDR2 (germline): NSHNY, SYGAGN. The CDR3 totals 14 residues. V was trimmed by 0 bases and J by 6 bases, leaving 10 bases between them.

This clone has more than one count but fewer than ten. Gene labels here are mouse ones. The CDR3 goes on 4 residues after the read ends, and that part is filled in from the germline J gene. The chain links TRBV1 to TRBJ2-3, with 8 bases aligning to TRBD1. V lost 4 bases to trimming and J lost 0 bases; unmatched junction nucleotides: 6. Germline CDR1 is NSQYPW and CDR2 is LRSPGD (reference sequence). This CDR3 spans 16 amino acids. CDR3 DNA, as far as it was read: TGCACCTGCAGTGAACAGGGGGGATTTAGTGCAGAA. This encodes CTCSEQGGFSAE. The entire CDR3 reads CTCSEQGGFSAETLYF.

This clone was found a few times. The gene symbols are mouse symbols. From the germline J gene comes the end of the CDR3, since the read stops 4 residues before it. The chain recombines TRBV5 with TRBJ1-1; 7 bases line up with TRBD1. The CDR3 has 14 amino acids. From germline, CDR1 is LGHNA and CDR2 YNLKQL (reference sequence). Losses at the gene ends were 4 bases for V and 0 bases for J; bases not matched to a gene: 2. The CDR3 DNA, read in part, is TGTGCCAGCAGCCTGGGACAGTCAAACACA. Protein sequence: CASSLGQSNT. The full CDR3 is CASSLGQSNTEVFF.

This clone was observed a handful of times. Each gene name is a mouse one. CDR3 DNA, as far as it was read: TGTGCCAGCTGGAACTGGGCAAACACCGGG. The encoded protein is CASWNWANTG. The entire CDR3 protein is CASWNWANTGQLYF. The chain links TRBV4 to TRBJ2-2, with D maybe TRBD2 (6 bases). The CDR3 goes on 4 residues after the read ends, and that part is filled in from the germline J gene. The germline gives CDR1 LGHDT, CDR2 YNNKQL (reference sequence). The V end was cut by 8 bases, the J end by 0 bases, with 10 bases between. The length of the CDR3 is 14 residues.

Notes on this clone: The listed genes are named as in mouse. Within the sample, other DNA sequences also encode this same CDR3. The CDR3 reads CTCSAVGQNYAEQFF. CDR3 DNA, as far as it was read: TGCACCTGCAGTGCCGTTGGACAAAACTATGCT. The genes are TRBV1 and TRBJ2-1; D perhaps matches TRBD1 (5 bases). The CDR3 end falls 4 residues outside the read, so it is completed with the germline J gene. V lost 3 bases, J lost 1 base, and 10 bases lay in between. CDR3 length: 15 amino acids. The germline V gene has CDR1 NSQYPW and CDR2 LRSPGD (reference sequence).

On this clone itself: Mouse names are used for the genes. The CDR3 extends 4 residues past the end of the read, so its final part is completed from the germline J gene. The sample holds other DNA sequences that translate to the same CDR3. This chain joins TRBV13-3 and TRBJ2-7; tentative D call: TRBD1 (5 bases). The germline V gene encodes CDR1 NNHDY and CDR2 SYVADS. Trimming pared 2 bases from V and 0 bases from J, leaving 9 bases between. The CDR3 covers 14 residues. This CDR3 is CASSDLDNSYEQYF. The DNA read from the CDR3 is TGTGCCAGCAGTGACCTGGACAACTCCTAT.

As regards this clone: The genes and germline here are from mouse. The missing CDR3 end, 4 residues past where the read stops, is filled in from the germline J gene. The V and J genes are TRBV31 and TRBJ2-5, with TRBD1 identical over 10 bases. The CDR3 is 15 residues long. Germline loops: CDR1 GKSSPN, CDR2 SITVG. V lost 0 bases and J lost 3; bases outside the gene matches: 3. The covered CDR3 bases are TGTGCCTGGAGTCTACCGGGACAGGGGCAAGAC. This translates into CAWSLPGQGQD. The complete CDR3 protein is CAWSLPGQGQDTQYF.

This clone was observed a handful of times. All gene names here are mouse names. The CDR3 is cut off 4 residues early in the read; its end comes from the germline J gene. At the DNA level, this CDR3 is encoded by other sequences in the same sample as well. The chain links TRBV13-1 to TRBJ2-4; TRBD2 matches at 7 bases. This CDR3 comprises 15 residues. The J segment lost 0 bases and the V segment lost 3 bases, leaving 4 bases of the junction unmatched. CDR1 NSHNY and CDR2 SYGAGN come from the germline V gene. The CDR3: CASSVRTGSQNTLYF. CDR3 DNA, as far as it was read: TGTGCCAGCAGTGTCCGGACTGGAAGTCAAAAC.

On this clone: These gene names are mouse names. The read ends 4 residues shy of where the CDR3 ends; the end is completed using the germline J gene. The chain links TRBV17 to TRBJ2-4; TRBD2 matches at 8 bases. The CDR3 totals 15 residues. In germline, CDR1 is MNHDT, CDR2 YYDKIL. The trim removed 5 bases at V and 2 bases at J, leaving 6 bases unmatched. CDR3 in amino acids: CASSATWGDQNTLYF. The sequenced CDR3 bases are TGTGCTAGCAGTGCGACCTGGGGGGATCAAAAC.

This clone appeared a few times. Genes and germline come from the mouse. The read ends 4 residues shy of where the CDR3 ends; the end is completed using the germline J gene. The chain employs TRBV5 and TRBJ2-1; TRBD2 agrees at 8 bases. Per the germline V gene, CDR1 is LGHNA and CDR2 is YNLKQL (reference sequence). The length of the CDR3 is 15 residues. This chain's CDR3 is CASSQDWGGRAEQFF. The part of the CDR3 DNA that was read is TGTGCCAGCAGCCAAGATTGGGGGGGGAGGGCT.

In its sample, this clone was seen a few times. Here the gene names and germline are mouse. The CDR3 region is CARPWGGVDAEQFF. CDR3 bases read: TGTGCCCGCCCGTGGGGGGGCGTCGATGCT. The V and J genes are TRBV3 and TRBJ2-1, with 9 bases aligning to TRBD2. The sequenced fragment ends 4 residues before the CDR3 boundary, so the rest is inferred from the germline J gene. Germline CDR1 SNHLY, CDR2 FYNGKV (reference sequence). The CDR3 contains 14 residues. With V trimmed by 11 bases and J by 5 bases, 10 bases remained unmatched.